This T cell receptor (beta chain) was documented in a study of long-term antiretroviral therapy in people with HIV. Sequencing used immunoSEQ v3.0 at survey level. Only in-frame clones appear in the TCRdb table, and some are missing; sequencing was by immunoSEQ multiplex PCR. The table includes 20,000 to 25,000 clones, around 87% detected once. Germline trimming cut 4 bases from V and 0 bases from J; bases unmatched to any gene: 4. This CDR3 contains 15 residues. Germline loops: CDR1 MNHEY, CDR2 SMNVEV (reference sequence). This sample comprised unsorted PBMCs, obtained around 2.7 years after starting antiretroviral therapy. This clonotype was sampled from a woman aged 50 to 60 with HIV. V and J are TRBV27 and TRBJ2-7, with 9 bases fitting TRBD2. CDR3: CASSSAGGSSYEQYF. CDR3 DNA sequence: TGTGCCAGCAGTTCCGCGGGAGGGAGCTCCTACGAGCAGTACTTC.